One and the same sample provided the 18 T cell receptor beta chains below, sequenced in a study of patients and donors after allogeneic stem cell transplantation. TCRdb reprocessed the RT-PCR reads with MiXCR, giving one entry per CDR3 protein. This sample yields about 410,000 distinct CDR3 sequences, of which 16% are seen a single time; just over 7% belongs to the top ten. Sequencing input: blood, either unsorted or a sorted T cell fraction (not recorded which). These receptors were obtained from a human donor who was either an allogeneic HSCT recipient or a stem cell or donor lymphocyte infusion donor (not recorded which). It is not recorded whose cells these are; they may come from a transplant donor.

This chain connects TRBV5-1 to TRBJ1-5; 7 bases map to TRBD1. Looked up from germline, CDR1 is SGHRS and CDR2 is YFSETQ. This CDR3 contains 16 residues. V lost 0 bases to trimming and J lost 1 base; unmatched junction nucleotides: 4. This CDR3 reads CASSLGDRKSNQPQHF. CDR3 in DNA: TGCGCCAGCAGCTTGGGGGACAGAAAGAGCAATCAGCCCCAGCATTTT.

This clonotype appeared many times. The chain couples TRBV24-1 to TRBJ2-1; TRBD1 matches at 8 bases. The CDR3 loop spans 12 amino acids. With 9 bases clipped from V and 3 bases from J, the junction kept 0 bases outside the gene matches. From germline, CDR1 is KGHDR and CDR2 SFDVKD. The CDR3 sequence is CATGTGYNEQFF. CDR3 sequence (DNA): TGTGCCACCGGGACAGGCTACAATGAGCAGTTCTTC.

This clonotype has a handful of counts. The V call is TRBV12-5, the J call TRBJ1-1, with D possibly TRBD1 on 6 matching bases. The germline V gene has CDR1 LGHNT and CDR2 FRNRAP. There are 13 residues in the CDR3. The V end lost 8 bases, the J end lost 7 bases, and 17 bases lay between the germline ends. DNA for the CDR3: TGTGCTAGTCACGCGGGGGCAGCCGGTGAAGCTTTCTTT. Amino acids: CASHAGAAGEAFF.

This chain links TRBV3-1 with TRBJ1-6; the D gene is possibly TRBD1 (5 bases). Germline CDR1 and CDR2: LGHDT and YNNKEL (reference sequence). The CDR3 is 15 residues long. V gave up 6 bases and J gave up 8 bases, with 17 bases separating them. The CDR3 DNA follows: TGTGCCAGCAGTTCCGTTGGGACGGTTTATTCACCCCTCCACTTT. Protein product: CASSSVGTVYSPLHF.

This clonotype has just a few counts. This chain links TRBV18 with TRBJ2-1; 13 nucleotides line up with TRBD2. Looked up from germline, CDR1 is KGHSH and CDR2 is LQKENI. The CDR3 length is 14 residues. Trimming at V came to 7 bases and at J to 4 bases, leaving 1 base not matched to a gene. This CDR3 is CASWTSGGYNEQFF. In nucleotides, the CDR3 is TGTGCCAGCTGGACTAGCGGGGGATACAATGAGCAGTTCTTC. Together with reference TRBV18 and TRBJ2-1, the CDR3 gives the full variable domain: NAGVMQNPRHLVRRRGQEARLRCSPMKGHSHVYWYRQLPEEGLKFMVYLQKENIIDESGMPKERFSAEFPKEGPSILRIQQVVRGDSAAYFCASWTSGGYNEQFFGPGTRLTVL.

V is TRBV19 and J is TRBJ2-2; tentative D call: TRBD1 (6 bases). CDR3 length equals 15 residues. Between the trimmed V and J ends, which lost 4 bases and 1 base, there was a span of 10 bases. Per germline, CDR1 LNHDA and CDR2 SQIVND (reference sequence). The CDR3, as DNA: TGTGCCAGTAGTACCGGACAGTTGAACACCGGGGAGCTGTTTTTT. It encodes CASSTGQLNTGELFF.

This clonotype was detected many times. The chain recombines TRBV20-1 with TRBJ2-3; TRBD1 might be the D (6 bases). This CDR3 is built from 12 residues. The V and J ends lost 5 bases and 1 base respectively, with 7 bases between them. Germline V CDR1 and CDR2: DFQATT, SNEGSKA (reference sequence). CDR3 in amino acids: CSAWGRTDTQYF. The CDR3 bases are TGCAGTGCTTGGGGGCGCACAGATACGCAGTATTTT.

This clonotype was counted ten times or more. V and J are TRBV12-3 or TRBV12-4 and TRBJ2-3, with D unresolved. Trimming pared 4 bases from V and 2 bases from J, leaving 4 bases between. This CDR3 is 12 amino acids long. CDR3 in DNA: TGTGCCAGCAGTTATTCCACAGATACGCAGTATTTT. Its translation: CASSYSTDTQYF.

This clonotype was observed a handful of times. This CDR3 is CSASHTEAFF. The CDR3 DNA follows: TGCAGTGCCAGTCACACTGAAGCTTTCTTT. The genes are TRBV20-1 and TRBJ1-1; the D is unclear. Trimming cost V 6 bases and J 3 bases, with 5 bases left between them. This CDR3 contains 10 residues. Per the germline V gene, CDR1 is DFQATT and CDR2 is SNEGSKA (reference sequence).

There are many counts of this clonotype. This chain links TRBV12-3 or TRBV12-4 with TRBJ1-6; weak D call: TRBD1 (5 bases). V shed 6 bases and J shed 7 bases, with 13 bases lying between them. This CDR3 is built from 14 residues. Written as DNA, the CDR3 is TGTGCCAGCAGCCAGGGCCTGGGGAATTCACCCCTCCACTTT. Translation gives CASSQGLGNSPLHF.

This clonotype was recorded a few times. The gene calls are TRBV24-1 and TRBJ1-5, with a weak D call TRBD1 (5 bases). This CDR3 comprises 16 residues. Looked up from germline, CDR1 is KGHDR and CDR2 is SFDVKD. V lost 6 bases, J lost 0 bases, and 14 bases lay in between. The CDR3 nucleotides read TGTGCCACCAGTCCCCGAGGGGAAGGTAGCAATCAGCCCCAGCATTTT. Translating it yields CATSPRGEGSNQPQHF.

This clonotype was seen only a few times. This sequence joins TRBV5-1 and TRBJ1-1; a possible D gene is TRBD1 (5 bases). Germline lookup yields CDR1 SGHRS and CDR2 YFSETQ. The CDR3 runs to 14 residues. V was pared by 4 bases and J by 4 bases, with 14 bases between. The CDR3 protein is CASSATEGVTEAFF. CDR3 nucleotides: TGCGCCAGCAGCGCGACAGAAGGGGTCACTGAAGCTTTCTTT.

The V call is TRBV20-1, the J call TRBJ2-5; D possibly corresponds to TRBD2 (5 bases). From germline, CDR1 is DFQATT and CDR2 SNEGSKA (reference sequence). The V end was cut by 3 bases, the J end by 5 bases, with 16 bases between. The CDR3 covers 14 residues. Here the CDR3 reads CSASDFEGLETQYF. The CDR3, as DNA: TGCAGTGCTAGTGACTTTGAGGGTTTGGAGACCCAGTACTTC.

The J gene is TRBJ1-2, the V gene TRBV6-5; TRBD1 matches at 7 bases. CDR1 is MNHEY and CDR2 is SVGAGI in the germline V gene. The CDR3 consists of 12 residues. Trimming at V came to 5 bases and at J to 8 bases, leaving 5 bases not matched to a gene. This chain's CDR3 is CASSRQGYGYTF. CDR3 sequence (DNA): TGTGCCAGCAGTAGACAGGGTTACGGCTACACCTTC.

The CDR3 reads CSASGQLYEQYF. The CDR3, as DNA: TGCAGTGCTTCGGGACAGCTCTACGAGCAGTACTTC. The gene calls are TRBV20-1 and TRBJ2-7, with 7 bases identical to TRBD1. The junction had 4 bases not matched to a gene; V was cut back by 5 bases and J by 3 bases. This CDR3 has 12 residues. Looked up from germline, CDR1 is DFQATT and CDR2 is SNEGSKA (reference sequence).

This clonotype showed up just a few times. CDR3 residues: CASSPDRSSYEQYF. CDR3 sequence (DNA): TGTGCCAGCAGCCCGGACAGGAGCTCCTACGAGCAGTACTTC. V gene TRBV2 combines with J gene TRBJ2-7; TRBD1 matches 7 bases. The V gene end was trimmed by 6 bases and the J gene end by 0 bases; junction bases not matched to a gene: 5. Looked up from germline, CDR1 is SNHLY and CDR2 is FYNNEI. The CDR3 extends over 14 amino acids.

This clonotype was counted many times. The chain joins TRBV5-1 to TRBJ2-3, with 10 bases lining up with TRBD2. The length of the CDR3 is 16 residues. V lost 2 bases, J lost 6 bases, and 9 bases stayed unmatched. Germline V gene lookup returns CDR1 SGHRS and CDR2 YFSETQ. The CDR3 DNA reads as TGCGCCAGCAGCTTCGGACTAGCGGAGGGGAAGGATACGCAGTATTTT. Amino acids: CASSFGLAEGKDTQYF. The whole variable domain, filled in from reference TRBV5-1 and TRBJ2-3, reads KAGVTQTPRYLIKTRGQQVTLSCSPISGHRSVSWYQQTPGQGLQFLFEYFSETQRNKGNFPGRFSGRQFSNSRSEMNVSTLELGDSALYLCASSFGLAEGKDTQYFGPGTRLTVL.

The CDR3 region is CATSRTDEKLFF. The CDR3 region has the DNA TGTGCCACCAGCAGGACAGACGAAAAACTGTTTTTT. The V and J genes are TRBV15 and TRBJ1-4, with D maybe TRBD1 (5 bases). Trimming shortened V by 3 bases and J by 8 bases, and 7 bases separated the two germline ends. From germline, CDR1 is LNHNV and CDR2 YYDKDF (reference sequence). The CDR3 totals 12 residues.